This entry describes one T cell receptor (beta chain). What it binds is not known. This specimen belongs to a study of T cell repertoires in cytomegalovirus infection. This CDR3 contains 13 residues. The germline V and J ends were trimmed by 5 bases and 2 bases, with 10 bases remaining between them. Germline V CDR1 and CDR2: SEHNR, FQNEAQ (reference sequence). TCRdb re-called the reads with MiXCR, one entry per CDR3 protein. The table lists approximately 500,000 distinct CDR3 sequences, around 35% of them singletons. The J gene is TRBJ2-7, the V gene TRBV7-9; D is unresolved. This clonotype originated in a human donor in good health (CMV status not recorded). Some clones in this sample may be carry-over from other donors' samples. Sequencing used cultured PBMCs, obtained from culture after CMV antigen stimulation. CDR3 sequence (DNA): TGTGCCAGCAGCCCACAGAATACCTACGAGCAGTACTTC. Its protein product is CASSPQNTYEQYF.